The 16 T cell receptor beta chains below all came from one sample that was sequenced in a study of blood T cell repertoires in COVID-19. Profiling relied on immunoSEQ multiplex PCR, and the TCRdb table lists in-frame clones only, not all of them. The sample holds 200,000 to 300,000 clones, over 80% seen once. The sequencing input was peripheral blood. The receptors were gathered from a woman in her thirties or forties with acute or convalescent COVID-19.

The CDR3 loop is CASSLTVTGAEAFF. The CDR3 DNA follows: TGTGCCAGCAGCTTAACGGTAACAGGGGCTGAAGCTTTCTTT. The chain is built from TRBV7-9 and TRBJ1-1; 7 nucleotides align to TRBD1. The V and J ends lost 2 bases and 6 bases, in that order; junction bases with no gene match: 6. This CDR3 comprises 14 residues. CDR1 SEHNR and CDR2 FQNEAQ come from the germline V gene (reference sequence). The whole variable domain, filled in from reference TRBV7-9 and TRBJ1-1, reads DTGVSQNPRHKITKRGQNVTFRCDPISEHNRLYWYRQTLGQGPEFLTYFQNEAQLEKSRLLSDRFSAERPKGSFSTLEIQRTEQGDSAMYLCASSLTVTGAEAFFGQGTRLTVV.

The genes are TRBV28 and TRBJ1-2; no reliable D call. This CDR3 comprises 14 residues. V gave up 3 bases and J gave up 2 bases, with 10 bases separating them. Looked up from germline, CDR1 is MDHEN and CDR2 is SYDVKM. For the CDR3, the DNA is TGTGCCAGCAGTTTGTCGCAGAAAAACTATGGCTACACCTTC. This gives the protein CASSLSQKNYGYTF.

The chain employs TRBV15 and TRBJ1-4; 8 bases are a match to TRBD1. Germline lookup yields CDR1 LNHNV and CDR2 YYDKDF (reference sequence). V lost 8 bases to trimming and J lost 4 bases; unmatched junction nucleotides: 3. The CDR3 is 13 amino acids. The CDR3 loop is CATRDRGNEKLFF. In DNA, the CDR3 is TGTGCCACCCGAGACAGGGGTAATGAAAAACTGTTTTTT.

The gene calls are TRBV19 and TRBJ1-1; perhaps TRBD1 as D (6 bases). The CDR3 loop spans 15 amino acids. Germline-derived CDR1 and CDR2 are LNHDA and SQIVND (reference sequence). The V end lost 0 bases, the J end lost 5 bases, and 13 bases lay between the germline ends. The CDR3 bases are TGTGCCAGTAGTATAGACCCAACAGGGAAGACTGAAGCTTTCTTT. It codes for CASSIDPTGKTEAFF.

This chain connects TRBV7-2 to TRBJ1-5, with 7 bases aligning to TRBD1. Trimming removed 4 bases from V and 7 bases from J; junction bases left unmatched: 4. Germline V gene data show CDR1 as SGHTA and CDR2 as FQGNSA. The CDR3 has 13 residues. CDR3 residues: CASSSQGRQPQHF. CDR3 in DNA: TGTGCCAGCAGCTCACAGGGGCGACAGCCCCAGCATTTT.

This chain connects TRBV19 to TRBJ2-1; 12 nucleotides line up with TRBD2. The V segment lost 3 bases and the J segment 4 bases; nucleotides outside the gene matches: 4. CDR1 is LNHDA and CDR2 is SQIVND in the germline V gene (reference sequence). The CDR3 runs to 16 residues. CDR3 in amino acids: CASSMTSGGHYNEQFF. The DNA of the CDR3 is TGTGCCAGTAGTATGACTAGCGGGGGCCATTACAATGAGCAGTTCTTC.

The chain employs TRBV19 and TRBJ1-3; TRBD1 might be the D (5 bases). The germline gives CDR1 LNHDA, CDR2 SQIVND (reference sequence). The CDR3 runs to 18 residues. V was shortened by 5 bases and J by 0 bases, with 20 bases between the two germline ends. The CDR3 region is CASSSTRVRVHSGNTIYF. DNA for the CDR3: TGTGCCAGTAGTTCCACACGCGTCAGGGTACACTCTGGAAACACCATATATTTT.

This CDR3 reads CASGLVFGGPKDTEAFF. The CDR3 nucleotides read TGTGCTAGTGGTTTGGTATTTGGGGGCCCCAAGGACACTGAAGCTTTCTTT. This chain links TRBV12-5 with TRBJ1-1; maybe TRBD1 (6 bases). The ends were cut back, 0 bases at V and 3 bases at J, with 17 bases in the middle. CDR3 length: 17 amino acids. Germline V lookup: CDR1 LGHNT, CDR2 FRNRAP.

The CDR3: CASSWTGENTEAFF. The DNA for the CDR3 is TGTGCCAGCAGCTGGACCGGGGAGAACACTGAAGCTTTCTTT. The V call is TRBV7-3, the J call TRBJ1-1; no firm D call. The germline V gene has CDR1 SGHTA and CDR2 FQGTGA. V lost 4 bases, J lost 1 base, and 10 bases lay in between. The CDR3 extends over 14 amino acids.

The rearrangement links TRBV27 to TRBJ2-7; 12 positions match TRBD1. The ends lost 6 bases at V and 3 bases at J; junction bases unmatched: 9. The germline V gene encodes CDR1 MNHEY and CDR2 SMNVEV (reference sequence). This CDR3 spans 16 amino acids. CDR3 nucleotide sequence: TGTGCCAGCAGATACACCGGGACAGGGGGCGTCTACGAGCAGTACGTC. Protein product: CASRYTGTGGVYEQYV.

V is TRBV18 and J is TRBJ1-2; a weak D match, TRBD1 (5 bases). There are 16 residues in the CDR3. In germline, CDR1 is KGHSH, CDR2 LQKENI. Between the trimmed V and J ends, which lost 0 bases and 0 bases, there was a span of 11 bases. The CDR3 coding sequence is TGTGCCAGCTCACCACCGTACCGGACAACTAACTATGGCTACACCTTC. Amino acids: CASSPPYRTTNYGYTF.

This chain joins TRBV9 and TRBJ2-7, with 7 bases aligning to TRBD1. CDR3 length equals 15 residues. After removal of 0 bases from V and 0 bases from J, the junction contained 3 bases not matched to a gene. Germline V CDR1 and CDR2: SGDLS, YYNGEE. The CDR3 loop reads CASSVAGGSSYEQYV. The CDR3 region has the DNA TGTGCCAGCAGCGTAGCAGGGGGAAGCTCCTACGAGCAGTACGTC.

This clone is a singleton in its sample. The rearrangement uses TRBV10-3 and TRBJ2-7, with 8 bases that match TRBD1. The germline V gene encodes CDR1 ENHRY and CDR2 SYGVKD. The CDR3 is made up of 13 amino acids. Losses at the gene ends were 6 bases for V and 5 bases for J; bases not matched to a gene: 6. The CDR3 sequence: CAIRSPDRDEQYV. The CDR3 nucleotides read TGTGCCATCAGGAGCCCGGACAGGGACGAGCAGTACGTC.

V is TRBV7-2 and J is TRBJ1-2; D possibly corresponds to TRBD1 (6 bases). V lost 2 bases and J 0 bases, leaving 13 bases between the germline ends. This CDR3 comprises 16 residues. The germline CDR1 and CDR2 sequences are SGHTA and FQGNSA. CDR3 in amino acids: CASSLQGTKTNYGYTF. The CDR3 DNA reads TGTGCCAGCAGCTTACAGGGGACTAAAACTAACTATGGCTACACCTTC.

The rearrangement joins TRBV7-8 to TRBJ2-3; 8 bases match TRBD1. The trim removed 8 bases at V and 4 bases at J, leaving 11 bases unmatched. The CDR3 sequence is 15 residues long. The germline CDR1 and CDR2 sequences are SGHVS and FQNEAQ. CDR3 sequence: CASGLYGQGADTQYF. CDR3 coding DNA: TGTGCCAGCGGATTGTACGGACAGGGTGCAGATACGCAGTATTTT.

This chain links TRBV4-1 with TRBJ2-1, with 12 positions matching TRBD2. The J segment lost 10 bases and the V segment lost 1 base, leaving 5 bases of the junction unmatched. The germline V gene encodes CDR1 MGHRA and CDR2 YSYEKL. This CDR3 has 15 residues. The CDR3 loop is CASSQVGGLAGEQFF. CDR3 nucleotides: TGCGCCAGCAGCCAAGTGGGAGGACTAGCGGGGGAGCAGTTCTTC.